This is a list of T cell receptor beta chains from one sample in a study of shared clonotypes between healthy human individuals. Produced via immunoSEQ multiplex PCR; TCRdb's table is partial and in-frame only. Of some 1,400,000 clones listed, approximately 97% were seen once; the top ten hold approximately 1.1%. Specimen: naive CD4+ T cells sorted from blood. The receptor source for this set is a man between 25 and 39 years old in good health. Both conserved end residues are part of each CDR3. D genes are given only for firm matches. Where a row states a size, it is once, few, many or the class of an expanded clone; other rows omit it.

.	.	TRBJ2-4	TRBV28	CASSLRRVSENIQYF	TGTGCCAGCAGTTTAAGAAGGGTAAGTGAGAACATTCAGTACTTC
.	TRBD1	TRBJ2-1	TRBV28	CASSPTGVGNNEQFF	TGTGCCAGCAGCCCCACAGGGGTCGGAAACAATGAGCAGTTCTTC
few	.	TRBJ2-2	TRBV9	CASSVGTPNTGELFF	TGTGCCAGCAGCGTAGGGACTCCGAACACCGGGGAGCTGTTTTTT
.	TRBD1	TRBJ2-1	TRBV19	CASSVRQGPPYNEQFF	TGTGCCAGTAGCGTTAGACAGGGGCCACCCTACAATGAGCAGTTCTTC
.	TRBD1	TRBJ1-1	TRBV7-2	CASTDRAVLNTEAFF	TGTGCCAGCACAGACAGGGCAGTCCTGAACACTGAAGCTTTCTTT
.	TRBD2	TRBJ2-4	TRBV5-4	CASSPGLAGVKNIQYF	TGTGCCAGCAGCCCGGGACTAGCGGGAGTCAAAAACATTCAGTACTTC
once	.	TRBJ2-3	TRBV10-1	CASSEGGRTDTQYF	TGCGCCAGCAGTGAAGGCGGGCGCACAGATACGCAGTATTTT
.	.	TRBJ2-7	TRBV27	CASIPLRTAPSYEQYF	TGTGCCAGCATCCCCCTGAGGACAGCTCCCTCCTACGAGCAGTACTTC
.	TRBD2	TRBJ2-3	TRBV11-2	CASSPGASGSFPDTQYF	TGTGCCAGCAGCCCGGGGGCTAGCGGGAGTTTCCCAGATACGCAGTATTTT
.	.	TRBJ2-2	TRBV28	CASSLLGFGELFF	TGTGCCAGCAGTTTATTAGGGTTCGGGGAGCTGTTTTTT
.	.	TRBJ2-1	TRBV28	CASSLSRNEQFF	TGTGCCAGCAGTTTAAGTAGGAATGAGCAGTTCTTC
.	TRBD1	TRBJ2-7	TRBV11-2	CASRKDRGDEQYF	TGTGCCAGCAGAAAGGACAGGGGAGACGAGCAGTACTTC
.	.	TRBJ2-7	TRBV10-3	CAISEPRNSYEQYF	TGTGCCATCAGTGAACCTAGGAACTCCTACGAGCAGTACTTC
once	.	TRBJ2-1	TRBV5-4	CATERLQVAGEQFF	TGTGCCACCGAAAGGCTGCAGGTGGCGGGTGAGCAGTTCTTC
.	.	TRBJ2-2	TRBV5-5	CASSLRATGELFF	TGTGCCAGCAGCTTGAGAGCTACCGGGGAGCTGTTTTTT
.	.	TRBJ1-2	TRBV5-1	CASSLDGFNYGYTF	TGCGCCAGCAGCTTGGATGGTTTTAACTATGGCTACACCTTC
.	.	TRBJ2-7	TRBV11-2	CASSLGSRGPREQYF	TGTGCCAGCAGCTTAGGTAGCAGGGGCCCACGAGAGCAGTACTTC
.	.	TRBJ2-3	TRBV11-3	CASSLFQDTQYF	TGTGCCAGCAGCTTATTTCAAGATACGCAGTATTTT
.	.	TRBJ2-3	TRBV27	CASRAPGRSTDTQYF	TGTGCCAGCAGGGCCCCGGGACGGAGCACAGATACGCAGTATTTT
.	.	TRBJ2-1	TRBV7-8	CASSLASRLPNEQFF	TGTGCCAGCAGCTTAGCTTCCCGTCTCCCTAATGAGCAGTTCTTC
.	TRBD2	TRBJ2-7	TRBV5-5	CASSRQGGGSLGEQYF	TGTGCCAGCAGTCGTCAGGGAGGCGGGAGTTTGGGTGAGCAGTACTTC
.	.	TRBJ2-7	TRBV6-1	CASSATDYEQYF	TGTGCCAGCAGTGCCACGGACTACGAGCAGTACTTC
.	.	TRBJ2-1	TRBV27	CASSGSSHEQFF	TGTGCCAGCAGTGGATCTAGCCATGAGCAGTTCTTC
.	TRBD2	TRBJ2-7	TRBV7-2	CASSLVGLASYEQYF	TGTGCCAGCAGCTTAGTAGGACTAGCCTCCTACGAGCAGTACTTC
.	.	TRBJ2-5	TRBV30	CAWSLSDTGKETQYF	TGTGCCTGGAGTCTATCGGATACAGGGAAAGAGACCCAGTACTTC
.	.	TRBJ1-5	TRBV10-3	CAIGAETSQSPQHF	TGTGCCATCGGTGCAGAGACCTCCCAATCCCCCCAGCATTTT
.	.	TRBJ2-1	TRBV19	CASTPDRYNEQFF	TGTGCCAGTACTCCTGACAGATACAATGAGCAGTTCTTC
.	TRBD2	TRBJ2-7	TRBV5-1	CASSRGLAGSYEQYF	TGCGCCAGCAGCCGGGGGTTAGCGGGGTCCTACGAGCAGTACTTC
.	.	TRBJ2-3	TRBV29-1	CSVEAWLRADTQYF	TGCAGCGTTGAGGCCTGGCTTCGAGCAGATACGCAGTATTTT
.	TRBD2	TRBJ2-1	TRBV5-1	CASSLVAGELNEQFF	TGCGCCAGCAGCTTGGTAGCGGGAGAACTAAATGAGCAGTTCTTC
.	.	TRBJ1-1	TRBV4-1	CASSRQDMNTEAFF	TGCGCCAGCAGCCGACAGGACATGAACACTGAAGCTTTCTTT
.	.	TRBJ2-4	TRBV5-1	CASSLTGAKNIQYF	TGCGCCAGCAGCTTGACTGGGGCCAAAAACATTCAGTACTTC
.	.	TRBJ2-5	TRBV7-2	CASSSSVAARQETQYF	TGTGCCAGCAGCTCTTCTGTAGCGGCCAGACAAGAGACCCAGTACTTC
.	TRBD1	TRBJ1-1	TRBV28	CASRRDSVNTEAFF	TGTGCCAGCAGAAGGGACAGTGTGAACACTGAAGCTTTCTTT
.	.	TRBJ2-1	TRBV10-1	CASSPPGYNEQFF	TGCGCCAGCAGTCCGCCGGGATACAATGAGCAGTTCTTC
.	TRBD1	TRBJ1-4	TRBV6-5	CASSYKTGVVEKLFF	TGTGCCAGCAGTTACAAGACAGGGGTTGTTGAAAAACTGTTTTTT
.	TRBD1	TRBJ1-4	TRBV5-4	CATHRGPATNEKLFF	TGTGCCACCCACAGGGGCCCTGCAACTAATGAAAAACTGTTTTTT